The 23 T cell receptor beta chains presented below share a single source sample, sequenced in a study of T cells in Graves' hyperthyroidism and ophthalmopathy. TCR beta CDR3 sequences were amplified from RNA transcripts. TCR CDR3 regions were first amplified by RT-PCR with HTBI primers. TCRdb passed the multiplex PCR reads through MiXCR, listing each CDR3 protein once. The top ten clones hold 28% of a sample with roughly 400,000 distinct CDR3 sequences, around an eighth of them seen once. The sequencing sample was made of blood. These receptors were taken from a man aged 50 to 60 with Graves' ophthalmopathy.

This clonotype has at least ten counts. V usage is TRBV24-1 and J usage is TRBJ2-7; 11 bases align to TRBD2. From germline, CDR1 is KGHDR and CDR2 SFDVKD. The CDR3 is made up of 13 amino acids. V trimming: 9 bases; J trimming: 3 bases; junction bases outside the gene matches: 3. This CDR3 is CATSTSGSYEQYF. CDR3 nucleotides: TGTGCCACCTCAACTAGCGGGAGCTACGAGCAGTACTTC.

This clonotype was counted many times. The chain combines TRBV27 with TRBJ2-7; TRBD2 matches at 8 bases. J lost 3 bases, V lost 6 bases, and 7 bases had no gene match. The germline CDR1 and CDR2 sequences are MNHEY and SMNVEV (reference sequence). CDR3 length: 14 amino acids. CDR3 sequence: CASSLGLAGYEQYF. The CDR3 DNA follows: TGTGCCAGCAGCTTAGGCCTAGCGGGCTACGAGCAGTACTTC.

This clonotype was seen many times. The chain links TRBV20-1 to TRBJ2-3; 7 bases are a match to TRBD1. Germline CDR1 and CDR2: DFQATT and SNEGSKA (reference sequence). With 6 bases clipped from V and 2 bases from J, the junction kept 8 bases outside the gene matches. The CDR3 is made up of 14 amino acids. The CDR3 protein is CSAVQGLLTDTQYF. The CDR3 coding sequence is TGCAGTGCAGTACAGGGGCTACTCACAGATACGCAGTATTTT.

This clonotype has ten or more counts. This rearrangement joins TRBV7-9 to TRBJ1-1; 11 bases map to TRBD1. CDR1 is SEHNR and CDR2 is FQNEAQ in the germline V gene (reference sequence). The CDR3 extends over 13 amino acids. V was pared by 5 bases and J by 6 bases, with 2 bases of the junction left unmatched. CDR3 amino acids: CASSPDRGPEAFF. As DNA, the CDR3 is TGTGCCAGCAGCCCGGACAGGGGGCCTGAAGCTTTCTTT.

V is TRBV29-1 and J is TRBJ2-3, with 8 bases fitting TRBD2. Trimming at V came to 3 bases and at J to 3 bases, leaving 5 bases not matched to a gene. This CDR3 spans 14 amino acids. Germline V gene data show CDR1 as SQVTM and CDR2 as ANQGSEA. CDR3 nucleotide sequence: TGCAGCGTTGAGACTAGCGAGGGGACAGATACGCAGTATTTT. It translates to CSVETSEGTDTQYF.

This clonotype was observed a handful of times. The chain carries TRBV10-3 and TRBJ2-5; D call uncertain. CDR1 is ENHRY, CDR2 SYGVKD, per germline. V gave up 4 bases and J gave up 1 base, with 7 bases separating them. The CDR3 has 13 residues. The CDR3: CAISAASQETQYF. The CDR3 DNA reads TGTGCCATCAGTGCGGCCTCCCAAGAGACCCAGTACTTC.

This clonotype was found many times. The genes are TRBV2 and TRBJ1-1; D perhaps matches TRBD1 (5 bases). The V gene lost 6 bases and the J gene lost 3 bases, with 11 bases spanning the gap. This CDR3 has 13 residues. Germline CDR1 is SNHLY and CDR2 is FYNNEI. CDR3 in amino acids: CASRVTGYTEAFF. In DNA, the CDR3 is TGTGCCAGCAGGGTTACAGGCTACACTGAAGCTTTCTTT.

The CDR3 DNA reads TGTGCCAGCAGTGAAGAAGGTACTTCGTTCTCTGGGGCCAACGTCCTGACTTTC. Encoded protein: CASSEEGTSFSGANVLTF. The gene calls are TRBV6-1 and TRBJ2-6; D is undetermined. CDR3 length: 18 residues. Germline V gene data show CDR1 as MNHNS and CDR2 as SASEGT. V was shortened by 1 base and J by 0 bases, with 13 bases between the two germline ends.

Here the CDR3 reads CASSQIRLAGSTDTQYF. The DNA of the CDR3 is TGTGCCAGCAGCCAAATAAGGCTAGCGGGAAGCACAGATACGCAGTATTTT. V usage is TRBV3-1 and J usage is TRBJ2-3, with 9 bases matching TRBD2. Germline loops: CDR1 LGHDT, CDR2 YNNKEL (reference sequence). CDR3 length equals 17 residues. V shed 2 bases, J shed 0 bases, and the junction held 6 bases outside the gene matches.

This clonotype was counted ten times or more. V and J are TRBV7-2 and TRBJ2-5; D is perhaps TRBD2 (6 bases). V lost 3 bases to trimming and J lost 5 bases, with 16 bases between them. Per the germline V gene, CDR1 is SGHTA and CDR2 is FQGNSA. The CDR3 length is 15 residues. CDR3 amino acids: CASSFAGIYPETQYF. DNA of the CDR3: TGTGCCAGCAGCTTTGCGGGGATCTACCCGGAGACCCAGTACTTC.

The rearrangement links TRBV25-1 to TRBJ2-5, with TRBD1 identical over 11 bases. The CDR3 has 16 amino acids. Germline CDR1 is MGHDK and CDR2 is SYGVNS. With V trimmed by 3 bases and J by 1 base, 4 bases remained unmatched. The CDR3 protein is CASSESGQGGQETQYF. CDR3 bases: TGTGCCAGCAGTGAGTCGGGACAGGGGGGCCAAGAGACCCAGTACTTC.

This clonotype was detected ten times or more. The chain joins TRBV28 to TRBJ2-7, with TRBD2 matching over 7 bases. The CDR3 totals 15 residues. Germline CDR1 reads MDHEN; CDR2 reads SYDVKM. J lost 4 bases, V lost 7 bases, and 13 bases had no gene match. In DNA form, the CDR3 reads TGTGCCAGCACCGAGGGAGGCGGGAGTCGGTACGAGCAGTACTTC. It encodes CASTEGGGSRYEQYF.

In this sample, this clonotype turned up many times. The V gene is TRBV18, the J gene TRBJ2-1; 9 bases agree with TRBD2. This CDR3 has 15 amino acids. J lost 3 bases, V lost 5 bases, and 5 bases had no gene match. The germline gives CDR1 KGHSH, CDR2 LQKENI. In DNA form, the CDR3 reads TGTGCCAGCTCAGGTGCGGGAGGGGACTACAATGAGCAGTTCTTC. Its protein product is CASSGAGGDYNEQFF.

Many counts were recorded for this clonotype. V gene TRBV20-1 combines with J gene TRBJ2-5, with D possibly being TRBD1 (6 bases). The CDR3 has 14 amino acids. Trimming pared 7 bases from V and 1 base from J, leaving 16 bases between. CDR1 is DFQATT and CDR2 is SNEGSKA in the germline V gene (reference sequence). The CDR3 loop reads CSVLGWTVQETQYF. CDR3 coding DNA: TGCAGTGTGTTAGGATGGACAGTCCAAGAGACCCAGTACTTC.

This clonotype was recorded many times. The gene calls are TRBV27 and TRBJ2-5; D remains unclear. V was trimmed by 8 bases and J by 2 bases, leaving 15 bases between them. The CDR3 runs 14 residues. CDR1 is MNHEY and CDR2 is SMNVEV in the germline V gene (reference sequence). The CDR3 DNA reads TGTGCCAGCGCCAGGCTTCAGGCGCAAGAGACCCAGTACTTC. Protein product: CASARLQAQETQYF.

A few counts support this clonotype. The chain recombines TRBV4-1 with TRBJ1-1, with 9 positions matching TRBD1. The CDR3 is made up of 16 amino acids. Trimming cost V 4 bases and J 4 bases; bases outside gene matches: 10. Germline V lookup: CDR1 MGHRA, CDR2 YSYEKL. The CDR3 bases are TGCGCCAGCAGCCCCGGGACAGGGCGGTTGGGCACTGAAGCTTTCTTT. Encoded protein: CASSPGTGRLGTEAFF.

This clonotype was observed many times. CDR3 protein: CASSDQHRVGGYTF. The CDR3 DNA sequence: TGTGCCAGCAGTGACCAGCACAGGGTTGGGGGCTACACCTTC. J is TRBJ1-2 and V is TRBV6-1; D perhaps matches TRBD1 (6 bases). The CDR3 is 14 amino acids. The V gene's germline CDR1 is MNHNS and CDR2 SASEGT. Trimming took 3 bases from V and 8 from J, leaving 16 bases between them.

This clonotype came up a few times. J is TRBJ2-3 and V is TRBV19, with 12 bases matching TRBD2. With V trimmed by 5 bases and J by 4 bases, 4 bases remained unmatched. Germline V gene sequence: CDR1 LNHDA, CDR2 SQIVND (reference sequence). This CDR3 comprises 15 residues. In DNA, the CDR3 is TGTGCCAGTAGTCCGACTAGCGGGAGATCAGATACGCAGTATTTT. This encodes CASSPTSGRSDTQYF.

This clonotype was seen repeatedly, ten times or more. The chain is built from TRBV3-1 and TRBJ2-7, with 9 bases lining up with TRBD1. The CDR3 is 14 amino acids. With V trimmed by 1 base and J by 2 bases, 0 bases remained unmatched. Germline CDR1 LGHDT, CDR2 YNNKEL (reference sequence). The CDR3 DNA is TGTGCCAGCAGCCAAGGGGACAGGGCCTACGAGCAGTACTTC. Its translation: CASSQGDRAYEQYF.

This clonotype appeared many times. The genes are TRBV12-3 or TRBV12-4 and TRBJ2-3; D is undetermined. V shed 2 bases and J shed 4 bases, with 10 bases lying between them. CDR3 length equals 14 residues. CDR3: CASSLRSAPDTQYF. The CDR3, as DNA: TGTGCCAGCAGTTTAAGATCGGCTCCAGATACGCAGTATTTT.

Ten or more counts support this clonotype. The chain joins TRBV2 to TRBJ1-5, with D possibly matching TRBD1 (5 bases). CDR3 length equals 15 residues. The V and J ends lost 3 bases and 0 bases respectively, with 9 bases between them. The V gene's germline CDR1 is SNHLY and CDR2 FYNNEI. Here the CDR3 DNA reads TGTGCCAGCAGTGATATGGGGGTTAGCAATCAGCCCCAGCATTTT. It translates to CASSDMGVSNQPQHF.

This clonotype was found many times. CDR3 DNA sequence: TGTGCCGGACAGGTCCAAGAGACCCAGTACTTC. Amino acids: CAGQVQETQYF. V usage is TRBV2 and J usage is TRBJ2-5; 7 bases are shared with TRBD1. The V gene's germline CDR1 is SNHLY and CDR2 FYNNEI. V dropped 11 bases and J dropped 1; count of bases not matched to a gene: 1. There are 11 residues in the CDR3.

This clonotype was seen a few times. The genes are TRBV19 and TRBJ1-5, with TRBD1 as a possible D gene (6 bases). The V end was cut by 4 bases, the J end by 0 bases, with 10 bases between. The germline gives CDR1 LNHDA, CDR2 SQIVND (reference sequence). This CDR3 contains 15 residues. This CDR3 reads CASSRRTVSNQPQHF. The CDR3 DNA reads TGTGCCAGTAGTAGGCGGACAGTTAGCAATCAGCCCCAGCATTTT.